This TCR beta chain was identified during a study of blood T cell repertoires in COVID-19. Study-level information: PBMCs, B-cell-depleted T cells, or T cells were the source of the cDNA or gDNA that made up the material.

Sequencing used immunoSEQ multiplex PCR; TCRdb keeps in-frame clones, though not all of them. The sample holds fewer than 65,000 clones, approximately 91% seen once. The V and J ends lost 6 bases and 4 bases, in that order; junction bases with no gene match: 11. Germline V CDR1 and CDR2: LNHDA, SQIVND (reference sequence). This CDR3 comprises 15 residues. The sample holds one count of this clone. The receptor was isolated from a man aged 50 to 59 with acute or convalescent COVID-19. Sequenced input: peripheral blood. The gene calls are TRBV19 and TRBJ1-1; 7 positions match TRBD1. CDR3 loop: CASSSDRGGPTEAFF. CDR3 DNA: TGTGCCAGTAGCAGTGATAGAGGGGGCCCCACTGAAGCTTTCTTT.